Detailed here is one TCR beta chain. Its antigen is unidentified. TCRdb re-analysed the 5' RACE reads in MiXCR, keeping a single row per CDR3 protein. The table includes around 70,000 distinct CDR3 sequences, roughly a sixth detected once. CDR1 is LNHDA, CDR2 SQIVND, per germline (reference sequence). The CDR3 covers 16 residues. J lost 3 bases, V lost 6 bases, and 10 bases had no gene match. This sample was included in a study of early T cells in non-severe SARS-CoV-2 infection. Study outcomes and limitations: VDJdb-based matching was biased toward anti-spike CD8 responses and missed private and CD4 specificities.

The specimen was whole blood. The chain links TRBV19 to TRBJ1-5, with 8 bases matching TRBD1. The sequence was obtained from an adult who was a healthcare worker with PCR-confirmed SARS-CoV-2 infection or an uninfected control (not recorded which). The CDR3 nucleotides are TGTGCCAGTAGACCCTCCCGACAGGGGACCAATCAGCCCCAGCATTTT. This translates into CASRPSRQGTNQPQHF.